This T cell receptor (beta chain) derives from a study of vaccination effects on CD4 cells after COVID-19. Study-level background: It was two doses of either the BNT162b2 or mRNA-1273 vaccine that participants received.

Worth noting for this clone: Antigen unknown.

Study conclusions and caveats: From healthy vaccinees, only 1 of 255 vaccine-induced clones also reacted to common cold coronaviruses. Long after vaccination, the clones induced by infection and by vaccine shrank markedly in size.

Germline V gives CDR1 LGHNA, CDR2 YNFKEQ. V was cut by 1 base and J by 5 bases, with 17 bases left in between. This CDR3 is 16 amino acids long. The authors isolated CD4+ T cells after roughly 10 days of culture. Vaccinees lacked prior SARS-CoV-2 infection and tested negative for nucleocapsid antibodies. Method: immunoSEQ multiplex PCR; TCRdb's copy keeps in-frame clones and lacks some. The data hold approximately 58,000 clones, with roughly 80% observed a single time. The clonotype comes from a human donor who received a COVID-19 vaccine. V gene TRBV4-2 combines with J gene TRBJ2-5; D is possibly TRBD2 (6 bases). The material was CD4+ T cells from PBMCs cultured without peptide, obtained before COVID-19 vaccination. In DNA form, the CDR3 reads TGTGCCAGCAGCCAAGGGGCGGCGGGGTGGGGGGAGACCCAGTACTTC. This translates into CASSQGAAGWGETQYF.